Shown below are 19 T cell receptor beta chains from a single sample sequenced in a study of tumor-infiltrating lymphocytes in oesophageal squamous cell carcinoma. TCRdb reprocessed the reads with MiXCR, giving one entry per CDR3 protein. This table has over 9,000 distinct CDR3 sequences, 50% to 65% appearing once. Sequencing used blood. These receptors all stem from a female donor with esophageal squamous cell carcinoma.

This clonotype came up many times. The V gene is TRBV7-3, the J gene TRBJ2-5; the D call may be TRBD1 or TRBD2 (5 bases each). This CDR3 comprises 13 residues. CDR1 is SGHTA, CDR2 FQGTGA, per germline. V lost 3 bases, J lost 4 bases, and 9 bases lay in between. The DNA of the CDR3 is TGTGCCAGCAGCTTCACTGGGGGAGAGACCCAGTACTTC. Its protein product is CASSFTGGETQYF.

This clonotype was counted at least ten times. The chain employs TRBV18 and TRBJ1-2, with D perhaps TRBD1 (5 bases). Deletions cut 1 base from V and 4 bases from J, with 13 bases between. This CDR3 spans 15 amino acids. Germline V CDR1 and CDR2: KGHSH, LQKENI. DNA for the CDR3: TGTGCCAGCTCACCACGTCAGACAGCCCCCTATGGCTACACCTTC. Protein: CASSPRQTAPYGYTF. Supplemented by reference TRBV18 and TRBJ1-2, the full variable domain reads NAGVMQNPRHLVRRRGQEARLRCSPMKGHSHVYWYRQLPEEGLKFMVYLQKENIIDESGMPKERFSAEFPKEGPSILRIQQVVRGDSAAYFCASSPRQTAPYGYTFGSGTRLTVV.

Relative to its sample, this clonotype is large. V and J are TRBV7-8 and TRBJ2-3, with TRBD2 matching 9 bases. Near its end, the DNA agrees better with TRBJ2-7, so the J call may be wrong. The CDR3 sequence is 17 residues long. The germline V gene has CDR1 SGHVS and CDR2 FQNEAQ. The CDR3 reads CASSLRPAGGGRNEQYF. CDR3 bases: TGTGCCAGCAGCTTAAGACCAGCGGGAGGCGGTAGAAACGAGCAGTACTTC.

Remarks on this clonotype: The conserved closing phenylalanine or tryptophan is absent in this CDR3, likely reflecting a read error. The DNA is omitted, as the CDR3 cannot be located on it reliably, and the CDR3 follows TCRdb's listing. The chain couples TRBV12-3 or TRBV12-4 to TRBJ2-2; the table's D call, TRBD1, was not checked against the DNA. The CDR3 adds up to 11 amino acids, both ends counted. The CDR3 sequence: CASRIRWDRKS.

The rearrangement uses TRBV28 and TRBJ2-1; D unclear. V was trimmed by 5 bases and J by 0 bases, leaving 8 bases between them. The germline gives CDR1 MDHEN, CDR2 SYDVKM. The CDR3 sequence is 14 residues long. The CDR3 reads CASSERPSYNEQFF. CDR3 coding DNA: TGTGCCAGCAGTGAGAGGCCCTCCTACAATGAGCAGTTCTTC.

This rearrangement joins TRBV11-2 to TRBJ2-5; D unresolved. V lost 3 bases, J lost 11 bases, and 16 bases lay in between. The CDR3 runs 13 residues. The germline gives CDR1 SGHAT, CDR2 FQNNGV. The CDR3 sequence is CASSFPTTPTQYF. CDR3 sequence (DNA): TGTGCCAGCAGCTTTCCTACCACACCGACGCAGTACTTC.

The sample holds many counts of this clonotype. The chain combines TRBV7-9 with TRBJ2-5; TRBD1 aligns across 7 bases. The CDR3 length is 14 residues. With 0 bases clipped from V and 5 bases from J, the junction kept 3 bases outside the gene matches. Germline V CDR1 and CDR2: SEHNR, FQNEAQ (reference sequence). CDR3 protein: CASSLAGTDETQYF. In DNA form, the CDR3 reads TGTGCCAGCAGCTTAGCCGGGACAGACGAGACCCAGTACTTC.

The chain uses TRBV20-1 and TRBJ1-4; D is perhaps TRBD1 (5 bases). The ends were cut back, 3 bases at V and 2 bases at J, with 13 bases in the middle. The CDR3 is 15 residues long. Germline-derived CDR1 and CDR2 are DFQATT and SNEGSKA (reference sequence). In nucleotides, the CDR3 is TGCAGTGCTAGGGACACTTTCGTTACTAATGAAAAACTGTTTTTT. Translation gives CSARDTFVTNEKLFF.

The chain carries TRBV28 and TRBJ2-5; TRBD1 matches 7 bases. This CDR3 is built from 14 residues. After removal of 4 bases from V and 3 bases from J, the junction contained 5 bases not matched to a gene. The germline V gene has CDR1 MDHEN and CDR2 SYDVKM. The CDR3: CASSSGQLKETQYF. In nucleotides, the CDR3 is TGTGCCAGCAGTTCGGGACAGTTGAAAGAGACCCAGTACTTC.

This chain joins TRBV28 and TRBJ1-3; 7 bases fit TRBD1. Trimming cost V 6 bases and J 8 bases; bases outside gene matches: 4. The length of the CDR3 is 12 residues. Germline assignment: CDR1 MDHEN and CDR2 SYDVKM. The CDR3 here is CASRTGVDTIYF. Written as DNA, the CDR3 is TGTGCCAGCAGAACAGGGGTGGACACCATATATTTT.

CDR3 DNA: TGTGCCAGTAGTATTGGGAGCGGGAGCGACGGGCAGTTCTTC. This codes for CASSIGSGSDGQFF. The rearrangement links TRBV19 to TRBJ2-4; 8 bases are shared with TRBD2. The closer fit of TRBJ2-1 to the DNA end suggests the J call may be wrong. This CDR3 contains 14 residues. The germline V gene has CDR1 LNHDA and CDR2 SQIVND (reference sequence).

The chain combines TRBV28 with TRBJ2-6; D remains ambiguous. Germline values: CDR1 MDHEN, CDR2 SYDVKM. Trimming shortened V by 4 bases and J by 2 bases, and 9 bases separated the two germline ends. The CDR3 extends over 15 amino acids. The CDR3 region has the DNA TGTGCCAGCAGTTCAACAAAGCCTGGGGCCAACGTCCTGACTTTC. Protein: CASSSTKPGANVLTF.

The chain joins TRBV6-1 to TRBJ1-3, with TRBD1 as a possible D gene (5 bases). Germline V lookup: CDR1 MNHNS, CDR2 SASEGT. The CDR3 contains 15 residues. Trimming left V 5 bases short and J 0 bases short, with 11 bases between. CDR3 loop: CASSSRQISGNTIYF. CDR3 bases: TGTGCCAGCAGTTCCCGACAGATCTCTGGAAACACCATATATTTT.

This clonotype was recorded a few times. This chain links TRBV7-2 with TRBJ2-1; 10 bases match TRBD2. The CDR3 length is 15 residues. CDR1 is SGHTA, CDR2 FQGNSA, per germline. Trimming removed 5 bases from V and 9 bases from J; junction bases left unmatched: 10. The CDR3 is CASSRLAGENGEQFF. The DNA for the CDR3 is TGTGCCAGCAGCCGTCTAGCGGGAGAAAACGGTGAGCAGTTCTTC.

This clonotype was seen a few times. A much larger clone sits a single nucleotide away, making a read error possible. The chain recombines TRBV10-1 with TRBJ2-3; maybe TRBD2 (5 bases). CDR1 and CDR2 (germline): WNHNN, SYGVQD (reference sequence). V was trimmed by 4 bases and J by 14 bases, leaving 22 bases between them. The CDR3 extends over 14 amino acids. The CDR3 region is CASSGLLNTGELYF. The CDR3 region has the DNA TGCGCCAGCAGTGGACTTCTAAACACCGGGGAGCTGTATTTT.

This chain links TRBV11-3 with TRBJ2-1; D might be TRBD2 (8 bases). V was trimmed by 0 bases and J by 3 bases, leaving 15 bases between them. Per germline, CDR1 SGHNT and CDR2 YENEEA. The CDR3 consists of 17 residues. CDR3: CASSLERGLAGYNEQFF. CDR3 sequence (DNA): TGTGCCAGCAGCTTAGAGAGGGGGCTAGCGGGCTACAATGAGCAGTTCTTC.

The V and J genes are TRBV5-3 and TRBJ2-2; 10 positions match TRBD1. TRBV5-3 qualifies as an ORF whose function is uncertain. This CDR3 contains 16 residues. After removal of 8 bases from V and 5 bases from J, the junction contained 12 bases not matched to a gene. The CDR3 region has the DNA TGTGCCAGCAGCGGTTGGGACAGGGGAACGACCGGGGAGCTGTTTTTT. Translated: CASSGWDRGTTGELFF.

This clonotype was counted only a few times. This chain uses TRBV7-9 with TRBJ2-3; 15 nucleotides agree with TRBD2. The V gene end was trimmed by 6 bases and the J gene end by 6 bases; junction bases not matched to a gene: 7. The CDR3 length is 16 residues. The germline gives CDR1 SEHNR, CDR2 FQNEAQ (reference sequence). The CDR3 is CASRPGLAGGSDTQYF. DNA of the CDR3: TGTGCCAGCAGACCCGGACTAGCGGGAGGGTCCGATACGCAGTATTTT.

This clonotype was recorded at least ten times. The chain carries TRBV7-3 and TRBJ2-3, with 7 bases lining up with TRBD2. CDR3 length: 16 residues. Trimming took 2 bases from V and 2 from J; bases not matched to a gene: 7. The germline gives CDR1 SGHTA, CDR2 FQGTGA. The CDR3 nucleotides are TGTGCCAGCAGCTTATGGGGCGGGAGCCTCACAGATACGCAGTATTTT. It translates to CASSLWGGSLTDTQYF.